The clone carrying this TCR beta chain was counted ten times or more. Its antigen is unidentified. This table comes from immunoSEQ multiplex PCR, and its TCRdb copy is limited to in-frame clones, with some not included. The top ten hold about 1.9% of the sample, which has 350,000 to 450,000 clones, approximately 91% seen once. This CDR3 has 13 residues. Germline CDR1 reads KGHSH; CDR2 reads LQKENI. V was shortened by 6 bases and J by 4 bases, with 10 bases between the two germline ends. Indicated treatment: some 19 received Ad26.COV2.S at low or high dose, single or two shots; about five received placebo; per-sample allocation not given. Specimens were obtained on day 63 following the first vaccine or placebo injection. Vaccination used an Ad26 vector expressing Wuhan-strain SARS-CoV-2 spike. The data were taken from a study of Ad26.COV2.S vaccination and SARS-CoV-2 variants. Background on the study: Once or twice, 56 days apart, Ad26.COV2.S was delivered intramuscularly. Study-level findings and limits: Vaccine and placebo recipients had similar non-spike TCR breadth.

This rearrangement joins TRBV18 to TRBJ1-5; D is ambiguous. The sequence came from a person between 18 and 65 years old who received the Ad26.COV2.S COVID-19 vaccine or a placebo. Source: peripheral blood, taken in a trial of Ad26.COV2.S vaccine versus placebo. CDR3 region: CASSIQLNQPQHF. CDR3 nucleotide sequence: TGTGCCAGCTCTATACAGCTAAATCAGCCCCAGCATTTT. Looking up the rest from reference TRBV18 and TRBJ1-5 gives the full variable domain: NAGVMQNPRHLVRRRGQEARLRCSPMKGHSHVYWYRQLPEEGLKFMVYLQKENIIDESGMPKERFSAEFPKEGPSILRIQQVVRGDSAAYFCASSIQLNQPQHFGDGTRLSIL.